Below, one T cell receptor (beta chain) is given with its context. Germline assignment: CDR1 KGHSH and CDR2 LQKENI. The CDR3 runs 15 residues. V lost 1 base and J 0 bases, leaving 8 bases between the germline ends. The data belong to a study of blood T cell repertoires in COVID-19. Whole-study context: T cells, B-cell-depleted T cells, or PBMCs provided the cDNA or gDNA that served as material.

Libraries were prepared by immunoSEQ multiplex PCR; TCRdb keeps only in-frame clonotypes and omits some of them. The table shows about 220,000 clones, with 83% occurring only once. The chain is built from TRBV18 and TRBJ2-3, with TRBD2 as a possible D gene (6 bases). The sequence came from a woman between 40 and 55 years old with active or convalescent COVID-19. Material: peripheral blood. CDR3 sequence: CASSPLAVSTDTQYF. The CDR3 DNA is TGTGCCAGCTCACCACTAGCGGTGAGCACAGATACGCAGTATTTT.